These T cell receptor beta chains were read from a single sample in a study of blood T cell repertoires in COVID-19. This table comes from immunoSEQ multiplex PCR, and its TCRdb copy is limited to in-frame clones, with some not included. The sample shows roughly 110,000 clones, 84% of them seen only once. The sample comprised peripheral blood. Receptor source: a human donor in a cohort sampled during active COVID-19. Each CDR3 is given with its conserved first and last residue. Each record gives: J gene, V gene, clone size, D gene, CDR3 protein, CDR3 DNA. A D gene is named only where the DNA matches it firmly. Some rows mark clone size as missing; the rest say once, few, many or name a class of expanded clone.

TRBJ1-2,TRBV19,.,.,CASSVHGTRANYGYTF,TGTGCCAGTAGTGTTCACGGGACTAGGGCTAACTATGGCTACACCTTC
TRBJ2-7,TRBV4-3,once,TRBD1,CASSRSPGQGAWEQYF,TGCGCCAGCAGCCGAAGTCCGGGACAGGGGGCCTGGGAGCAGTACTTC
TRBJ1-5,TRBV6-5,.,TRBD1,CASSYSGRGHQPQHF,TGTGCCAGCAGTTACTCCGGCAGGGGGCATCAGCCCCAGCATTTT
TRBJ1-2,TRBV27,few,TRBD1,CASSAHPGQKNYGYTF,TGTGCCAGCAGTGCTCACCCGGGACAGAAAAACTATGGCTACACCTTC
TRBJ2-4,TRBV19,.,.,CASSFNALSKNIQYF,TGTGCCAGTAGTTTTAATGCGTTATCCAAAAACATTCAGTACTTC
TRBJ2-7,TRBV7-3,.,.,CASSFPGERPHYEQYF,TGTGCCAGCAGCTTCCCGGGAGAGAGGCCCCACTACGAGCAGTACTTC
TRBJ2-1,TRBV6-2/TRBV6-3,once,.,CASSYSVEASRRQFF,TGTGCCAGCAGTTACTCTGTCGAGGCTAGTCGGCGTCAGTTCTTC
TRBJ2-5,TRBV27,.,TRBD1,CASSTPGQGRKTQYF,TGTGCCAGCAGTACACCGGGACAGGGCAGAAAGACCCAGTACTTC
TRBJ2-5,TRBV10-3,.,TRBD2,CAISERLAPETQYF,TGTGCCATCAGTGAGAGACTAGCCCCAGAGACCCAGTACTTC
TRBJ2-3,TRBV5-4,.,.,CASRPLGSSTDTQYF,TGTGCCAGCAGACCTCTAGGCAGTAGCACAGATACGCAGTATTTT
TRBJ2-2,TRBV15,.,.,CATSRASGGGTGELFF,TGTGCCACCAGCAGAGCCTCAGGGGGAGGCACCGGGGAGCTGTTTTTT
TRBJ2-5,TRBV4-3,.,TRBD1,CASSLSKTGSGETQYF,TGCGCCAGCAGCCTGAGTAAGACAGGGTCGGGGGAGACCCAGTACTTC
TRBJ1-3,TRBV12-3/TRBV12-4,.,.,CASTPLGGNTIYF,TGTGCCAGCACGCCCTTGGGGGGGAACACCATATATTTT
TRBJ2-1,TRBV6-5,.,.,CASSHPSTYEQFF,TGTGCCAGCAGTCATCCTAGCACCTATGAGCAGTTCTTC
TRBJ1-4,TRBV7-2,few,.,CASSTGNTGSAREKLFF,TGTGCCAGCAGCACCGGAAATACAGGGTCAGCTAGGGAAAAACTGTTTTTT
TRBJ2-3,TRBV6-5,once,TRBD2,CASSRLAGLTDTQYF,TGTGCCAGCAGTCGGCTAGCGGGCCTCACAGATACGCAGTATTTT
TRBJ2-3,TRBV19,.,TRBD2,CASSIGGLNTDTQYF,TGTGCCAGTAGTATCGGGGGACTAAACACAGATACGCAGTATTTT
TRBJ2-7,TRBV5-1,few,TRBD1,CASSHGQVTSYEQYF,TGCGCCAGCAGCCATGGACAGGTGACTTCCTACGAGCAGTACTTC
TRBJ2-1,TRBV6-1,.,.,CASSEVGTRTQGEQFF,TGTGCCAGCAGTGAAGTCGGGACAAGGACTCAAGGGGAGCAGTTCTTC
TRBJ1-3,TRBV7-9,.,TRBD1,CASSSGTGPSSGNTIYF,TGTGCCAGCAGCTCGGGGACAGGGCCTAGCTCTGGAAACACCATATATTTT
TRBJ1-3,TRBV4-2,.,.,CASSQDLLGVSGNTIYF,TGTGCCAGCAGCCAAGACCTCCTAGGGGTCTCTGGAAACACCATATATTTT
TRBJ2-3,TRBV6-2/TRBV6-3,.,TRBD2,CASSYSLAVDTQYF,TGTGCCAGCAGTTACTCTCTAGCGGTAGATACGCAGTATTTT
TRBJ1-6,TRBV6-5,once,.,CASRRQNSPLHF,TGTGCCAGCAGACGACAGAATTCACCCCTCCACTTT
TRBJ2-7,TRBV14,.,TRBD2,CASSQTSGAYYEQYF,TGTGCCAGCAGCCAGACTAGCGGGGCATATTACGAGCAGTACTTC
TRBJ1-6,TRBV6-5,few,.,CASSYVGEGSPLHF,TGTGCCAGCAGTTACGTTGGAGAGGGTTCACCCCTCCACTTT
TRBJ1-1,TRBV2,.,.,CASSSNTEAFF,TGTGCCAGCAGCTCGAACACTGAAGCTTTCTTT
TRBJ1-1,TRBV14,.,TRBD1,CASSPRTGNTEAFF,TGTGCCAGCAGCCCTCGGACAGGGAACACTGAAGCTTTCTTT
TRBJ2-5,TRBV7-2,.,TRBD1,CASSLRQGSVETQYF,TGTGCCAGCAGCCTGAGACAGGGGTCTGTGGAGACCCAGTACTTC
TRBJ2-2,TRBV11-3,.,.,CASRGEAGELFF,TGTGCCAGCAGGGGGGAGGCCGGGGAGCTGTTTTTT
TRBJ1-1,TRBV7-9,.,TRBD1,CASSGMDRGSNTEAFF,TGTGCCAGCAGCGGAATGGACAGGGGAAGTAACACTGAAGCTTTCTTT
TRBJ1-1,TRBV28,.,.,CASSFLRGWMNTEAFF,TGTGCCAGCAGTTTTCTCCGAGGGTGGATGAACACTGAAGCTTTCTTT
TRBJ2-1,TRBV5-4,.,TRBD2,CASSLDGLAGGGNEQFF,TGTGCCAGCAGCTTGGACGGTCTAGCGGGGGGCGGAAATGAGCAGTTCTTC
TRBJ2-4,TRBV25-1,.,.,CASSGPDRAGVGNIQYF,TGTGCCAGCAGTGGACCGGACAGGGCGGGGGTAGGAAACATTCAGTACTTC
TRBJ1-2,TRBV15,few,TRBD1,CATSRLEGAYGYTF,TGTGCCACCAGCAGACTAGAGGGGGCCTATGGCTACACCTTC
TRBJ2-1,TRBV5-4,.,.,CASSPLSRWSNEQFF,TGTGCCAGCAGTCCCTTGAGCCGATGGAGCAATGAGCAGTTCTTC
TRBJ2-2,TRBV2,.,.,CASSAGDRSGAGELFF,TGTGCCAGCAGCGCCGGCGACAGATCAGGCGCCGGGGAGCTGTTTTTT
TRBJ2-7,TRBV6-5,once,TRBD2,CASSYSGGRTAYEQYF,TGTGCCAGCAGTTACTCTGGCGGGAGGACCGCCTACGAGCAGTACTTC
TRBJ2-1,TRBV10-3,.,TRBD2,CAISATSGRTLYNEQFF,TGTGCCATCAGTGCGACTAGCGGGAGGACGCTATACAATGAGCAGTTCTTC
TRBJ1-2,TRBV6-2/TRBV6-3,.,.,CASSYGQGSYGYTF,TGTGCCAGCAGTTACGGGCAGGGGAGCTATGGCTACACCTTC
TRBJ2-2,TRBV4-2,.,.,CASSQGLPGAGELFF,TGTGCCAGCAGCCAGGGGCTCCCAGGGGCCGGGGAGCTGTTTTTT
TRBJ1-2,TRBV11-3,.,TRBD1,CASSLQQGIGYTF,TGTGCCAGCAGCTTGCAACAGGGGATCGGCTACACCTTC
TRBJ1-2,TRBV6-5,.,.,CASRELPGYGYTF,TGTGCCAGCAGAGAGTTGCCGGGCTATGGCTACACCTTC
TRBJ2-1,TRBV11-3,.,TRBD2,CASSPGTSVGEQFF,TGTGCCAGCAGCCCAGGGACTAGCGTGGGTGAGCAGTTCTTC
TRBJ1-6,TRBV5-6,few,.,CASSLGGTGNSPLHF,TGTGCCAGCAGCTTGGGAGGGACTGGGAATTCACCCCTCCACTTT
TRBJ1-6,TRBV5-8,.,.,CASSLAPSPWRSPLHF,TGTGCCAGCAGCTTGGCCCCGTCCCCATGGAGATCACCCCTCCACTTT
TRBJ2-1,TRBV7-2,.,TRBD2,CASSLLAAENEQFF,TGTGCCAGCAGCCTCCTAGCGGCTGAGAATGAGCAGTTCTTC
TRBJ2-7,TRBV23-1,.,TRBD1,CASSQCSAGTGCAKDEQYF,TGCGCCAGCAGTCAATGTTCAGCGGGGACAGGGTGCGCAAAGGACGAGCAGTACTTC
TRBJ1-1,TRBV2,.,.,CASSDQGFYSANTEAFF,TGTGCCAGCAGTGACCAGGGTTTTTACTCCGCCAACACTGAAGCTTTCTTT
TRBJ2-1,TRBV9,.,TRBD1,CASSKTGGLTYNEQFF,TGTGCCAGCTCGAAGACAGGGGGGTTGACGTACAATGAGCAGTTCTTC
TRBJ2-3,TRBV6-1,.,.,CASSYVTNTDTQYF,TGTGCCAGCAGTTATGTGACAAACACAGATACGCAGTATTTT
TRBJ1-1,TRBV28,.,.,CASTVGPITEAFF,TGTGCCAGCACCGTGGGGCCGATCACTGAAGCTTTCTTT
TRBJ2-1,TRBV15,.,TRBD2,CATSRGAPSGRAVDNEQFF,TGTGCCACCAGCAGGGGGGCCCCTAGCGGGAGGGCCGTAGACAATGAGCAGTTCTTC
TRBJ1-1,TRBV18,.,TRBD1,CASSPAQGAGTEAFF,TGTGCCAGCTCACCGGCACAGGGGGCTGGCACTGAAGCTTTCTTT
TRBJ2-3,TRBV27,.,TRBD2,CASSLARTRLDTQYF,TGTGCCAGCAGTTTAGCTAGGACTAGATTGGATACGCAGTATTTT
TRBJ2-7,TRBV27,.,TRBD2,CASSPRLAGVLSYEQYF,TGTGCCAGCAGCCCTAGACTAGCGGGAGTTTTGTCCTACGAGCAGTACTTC
TRBJ2-3,TRBV9,.,.,CASSVGQGTDTQYF,TGTGCCAGCAGCGTAGGCCAGGGGACAGATACGCAGTATTTT